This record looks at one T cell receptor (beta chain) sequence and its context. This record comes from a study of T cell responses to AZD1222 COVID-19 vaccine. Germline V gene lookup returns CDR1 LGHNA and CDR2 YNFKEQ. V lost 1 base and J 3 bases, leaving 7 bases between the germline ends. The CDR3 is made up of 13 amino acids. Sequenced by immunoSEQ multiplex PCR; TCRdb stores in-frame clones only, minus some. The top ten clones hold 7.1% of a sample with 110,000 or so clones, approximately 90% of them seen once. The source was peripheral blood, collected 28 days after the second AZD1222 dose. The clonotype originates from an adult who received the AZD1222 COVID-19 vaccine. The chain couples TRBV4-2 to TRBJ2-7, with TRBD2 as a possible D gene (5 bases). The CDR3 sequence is CASSQVGVYEQYF. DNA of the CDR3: TGTGCCAGCAGCCAAGTCGGGGTCTACGAGCAGTACTTC.